Following are 23 T cell receptor beta chains from one sample sequenced in a study of blood T cell repertoires in COVID-19. The method was immunoSEQ multiplex PCR; TCRdb's version includes in-frame clones alone and lacks a portion of them. The sample has about 200,000 clones, around nine tenths seen once. Sequenced: peripheral blood. The receptors shown here come from a young man with active or convalescent COVID-19.

The V and J genes are TRBV20-1 and TRBJ1-2, with D hard to call. The V end lost 3 bases, the J end lost 5 bases, and 7 bases lay between the germline ends. Looked up from germline, CDR1 is DFQATT and CDR2 is SNEGSKA (reference sequence). This CDR3 is 11 amino acids long. CDR3 nucleotide sequence: TGCAGTGCTAGTGGGCAGTATGGCTACACCTTC. Translating gives CSASGQYGYTF.

CDR3 residues: CASSQETAGLGGQFF. Written as DNA, the CDR3 is TGCGCCAGCAGCCAAGAGACGGCAGGGCTAGGGGGGCAGTTCTTC. This sequence joins TRBV4-1 and TRBJ2-1; perhaps TRBD1 as D (6 bases). CDR1 is MGHRA, CDR2 YSYEKL, per germline. Trimming left V 0 bases short and J 12 bases short, with 18 bases between. This CDR3 comprises 15 residues.

The chain employs TRBV25-1 and TRBJ1-2; D is ambiguous. This CDR3 region has 13 residues. The V end was cut by 1 base, the J end by 6 bases, with 9 bases between. CDR1 and CDR2 from the germline V gene are MGHDK and SYGVNS. The CDR3 loop is CASSEWGGNGYTF. CDR3 nucleotide sequence: TGTGCCAGCAGTGAATGGGGAGGGAATGGCTACACCTTC.

This sequence joins TRBV5-1 and TRBJ2-5, with 9 bases that match TRBD2. CDR3 length: 17 residues. Unmatched junction bases numbered 14, after V lost 4 bases and J lost 4 bases. From germline, CDR1 is SGHRS and CDR2 YFSETQ. Written as DNA, the CDR3 is TGCGCCAGCAGCCCCGGAGGGATAGCGGGAGTAGGAGAGACCCAGTACTTC. It codes for CASSPGGIAGVGETQYF.

The rearrangement joins TRBV10-3 to TRBJ2-7; D might be TRBD1 (6 bases). Per the germline V gene, CDR1 is ENHRY and CDR2 is SYGVKD. The CDR3 extends over 14 amino acids. V was pared by 4 bases and J by 4 bases, with 14 bases between. In DNA form, the CDR3 reads TGTGCCATCAGTGCCTCCGGGACACCATACGAGCAGTACTTC. Its protein product is CAISASGTPYEQYF.

This rearrangement joins TRBV11-3 to TRBJ2-2, with a tentative D call TRBD1 (6 bases). The germline V and J ends were trimmed by 4 bases and 6 bases, with 9 bases remaining between them. The CDR3 length is 13 residues. Germline lookup yields CDR1 SGHNT and CDR2 YENEEA. The CDR3 DNA sequence: TGTGCCAGCAGCTACAGGGATCCCGGGGAGCTGTTTTTT. It specifies CASSYRDPGELFF.

The chain links TRBV24-1 to TRBJ2-5; 9 nucleotides match TRBD1. Germline CDR1 reads KGHDR; CDR2 reads SFDVKD. This CDR3 has 18 amino acids. The V segment lost 3 bases and the J segment 4 bases; nucleotides outside the gene matches: 14. The CDR3 region is CATSDNNDGQGIGETQYF. The CDR3 DNA reads as TGTGCCACCAGTGATAACAACGACGGACAGGGGATAGGAGAGACCCAGTACTTC.

The chain links TRBV6-2 or TRBV6-3 to TRBJ2-1; 8 bases line up with TRBD2. The trim removed 7 bases at V and 4 bases at J, leaving 9 bases unmatched. CDR1 and CDR2 from the germline V gene are MNHEY and SVGEGT. This CDR3 is 15 amino acids long. The CDR3 is CASTPPAGDYNEQFF. The CDR3 DNA is TGTGCCAGCACCCCCCCAGCGGGAGATTACAATGAGCAGTTCTTC.

The CDR3 is CASSSFDPTNTQYF. CDR3 DNA: TGCGCCAGCAGCTCGTTCGACCCCACTAATACGCAGTATTTT. The gene calls are TRBV5-1 and TRBJ2-3; D is unresolved. CDR3 length: 14 amino acids. V was clipped by 3 bases and J by 7 bases, with 15 bases between them. The V gene's germline CDR1 is SGHRS and CDR2 YFSETQ. Together with reference TRBV5-1 and TRBJ2-3, the CDR3 gives the full variable domain: KAGVTQTPRYLIKTRGQQVTLSCSPISGHRSVSWYQQTPGQGLQFLFEYFSETQRNKGNFPGRFSGRQFSNSRSEMNVSTLELGDSALYLCASSSFDPTNTQYFGPGTRLTVL.

V is TRBV9 and J is TRBJ2-7, with 11 bases fitting TRBD1. Germline assignment: CDR1 SGDLS and CDR2 YYNGEE. The CDR3 consists of 15 residues. V shed 2 bases, J shed 3 bases, and the junction held 4 bases outside the gene matches. The CDR3 protein is CASSVGTGGIYEQYF. The CDR3 bases are TGTGCCAGCAGCGTTGGGACAGGGGGTATCTACGAGCAGTACTTC. Drawing the rest from reference TRBV9 and TRBJ2-7, the complete variable domain is DSGVTQTPKHLITATGQRVTLRCSPRSGDLSVYWYQQSLDQGLQFLIQYYNGEERAKGNILERFSAQQFPDLHSELNLSSLELGDSALYFCASSVGTGGIYEQYFGPGTRLTVT.

This chain connects TRBV28 to TRBJ1-5; 7 nucleotides agree with TRBD1. The length of the CDR3 is 16 residues. CDR1 is MDHEN, CDR2 SYDVKM, per germline. The trim removed 10 bases at V and 1 base at J, leaving 13 bases unmatched. The CDR3: CATKKTRGQSNQPQHF. CDR3 in DNA: TGTGCCACCAAAAAAACTAGGGGGCAGAGCAATCAGCCCCAGCATTTT.

The V and J genes are TRBV19 and TRBJ2-5; D not resolved. Trimming cost V 2 bases and J 2 bases, with 6 bases left between them. CDR3 length: 13 amino acids. Germline assignment: CDR1 LNHDA and CDR2 SQIVND (reference sequence). The CDR3 spells CASSITIQETQYF. CDR3 in DNA: TGTGCCAGTAGTATAACTATACAAGAGACCCAGTACTTC.

The chain links TRBV9 to TRBJ2-3, with D possibly TRBD2 on 5 matching bases. Germline loops: CDR1 SGDLS, CDR2 YYNGEE. V shed 4 bases and J shed 9 bases, with 12 bases lying between them. The length of the CDR3 is 12 residues. Here the CDR3 DNA reads TGTGCCAGCAGCTCGACGCGGAGGACGCAGTATTTT. Amino acid sequence: CASSSTRRTQYF.

This clone came up once. The J gene is TRBJ1-3, the V gene TRBV7-3; 7 bases align to TRBD1. The ends lost 9 bases at V and 5 bases at J; junction bases unmatched: 13. CDR3 size: 15 residues. Per the germline V gene, CDR1 is SGHTA and CDR2 is FQGTGA. CDR3 DNA sequence: TGTGCCAGGTTGAACAGGGGACAATACCGAAACACCATATATTTT. It yields the protein CARLNRGQYRNTIYF. Full variable domain (outside the CDR3, taken from reference TRBV7-3 and TRBJ1-3): GAGVSQTPSNKVTEKGKYVELRCDPISGHTALYWYRQSLGQGPEFLIYFQGTGAADDSGLPNDRFFAVRPEGSVSTLKIQRTERGDSAVYLCARLNRGQYRNTIYFGEGSWLTVV.

The chain uses TRBV3-1 (or the pseudogene TRBV3-2) and TRBJ2-1; 8 bases fit TRBD2. The germline gives CDR1 LGHDT, CDR2 YNNKEL (reference sequence). This CDR3 has 18 residues. With V trimmed by 0 bases and J by 8 bases, 15 bases remained unmatched. CDR3 sequence: CASSQDMPFVPGGYEQFF. In DNA, the CDR3 is TGTGCCAGCAGCCAAGATATGCCCTTTGTGCCGGGAGGGTATGAGCAGTTCTTC.

The J gene is TRBJ2-2, the V gene TRBV21-1; the D call of TRBD2 is as the table states it, not checked on the DNA. TRBV21-1 is a known pseudogene. The CDR3 is 12 residues long. CDR3 loop: CASSNPVGELFF. The CDR3, as DNA: TGTGCCAGCAGCAACCCTGTCGGGGAGCTGTTTTTT.

The chain combines TRBV15 with TRBJ2-1, with TRBD2 matching over 9 bases. The CDR3 extends over 15 amino acids. With V trimmed by 3 bases and J by 8 bases, 8 bases remained unmatched. Germline V gene sequence: CDR1 LNHNV, CDR2 YYDKDF (reference sequence). CDR3 nucleotide sequence: TGTGCCACCAGCAGTCCGGGACTAGCTTCAGATGAGCAGTTCTTC. This sequence encodes CATSSPGLASDEQFF.

The chain has TRBV9 and TRBJ1-1; D call uncertain. Germline V lookup: CDR1 SGDLS, CDR2 YYNGEE. Trimming shortened V by 0 bases and J by 7 bases, and 10 bases separated the two germline ends. The CDR3 length is 13 residues. The CDR3 DNA reads as TGTGCCAGCAGCGTAGAAGCAGGAGGTGAAGCTTTCTTT. This encodes CASSVEAGGEAFF.

This sequence joins TRBV5-1 and TRBJ2-1, with D unresolved. In germline, CDR1 is SGHRS, CDR2 YFSETQ. The CDR3 totals 15 residues. V was cut by 0 bases and J by 7 bases, with 14 bases left in between. The chain's CDR3 is CASSLAIAGMNEQFF. The CDR3 region has the DNA TGCGCCAGCAGCTTGGCGATAGCTGGAATGAATGAGCAGTTCTTC.

This chain joins TRBV6-5 and TRBJ1-1; TRBD1 matches at 7 bases. The CDR3 runs to 13 residues. Germline CDR1 reads MNHEY; CDR2 reads SVGAGI. J lost 4 bases, V lost 10 bases, and 9 bases had no gene match. CDR3 loop: CANSGTVVTEAFF. The CDR3 DNA sequence: TGTGCCAATTCCGGGACAGTCGTCACTGAAGCTTTCTTT.

The chain recombines TRBV19 with TRBJ2-7; 7 bases map to TRBD2. With V trimmed by 3 bases and J by 0 bases, 11 bases remained unmatched. This CDR3 comprises 17 residues. Germline-derived CDR1 and CDR2 are LNHDA and SQIVND (reference sequence). Here the CDR3 DNA reads TGTGCCAGTAGTATGGCTACTGGGTTAGCGGGCTCCTACGAGCAGTACTTC. Its protein is CASSMATGLAGSYEQYF.

V gene TRBV28 combines with J gene TRBJ1-5, with TRBD1 as a possible D gene (5 bases). The CDR3 sequence is 14 residues long. With 3 bases removed from V and 5 bases from J, the gap between germline ends came to 11 bases. CDR1 is MDHEN and CDR2 is SYDVKM in the germline V gene. DNA for the CDR3: TGTGCCAGCAGTTTCCGGGGGTATGATCAGCCCCAGCATTTT. It specifies CASSFRGYDQPQHF.

V is TRBV7-6 and J is TRBJ1-2, with 10 bases lining up with TRBD1. The CDR3 runs to 16 residues. Losses at the gene ends were 1 base for V and 1 base for J; bases not matched to a gene: 3. The germline gives CDR1 SGHVS, CDR2 FNYEAQ. CDR3 sequence reads: CASSLGGTGVNYGYTF. DNA for the CDR3: TGTGCCAGCAGCTTAGGGGGGACAGGGGTTAACTATGGCTACACCTTC. Combining the CDR3 with reference TRBV7-6 and TRBJ1-2 gives the whole variable domain GAGVSQSPRYKVTKRGQDVALRCDPISGHVSLYWYRQALGQGPEFLTYFNYEAQQDKSGLPNDRFSAERPEGSISTLTIQRTEQRDSAMYRCASSLGGTGVNYGYTFGSGTRLTVV.